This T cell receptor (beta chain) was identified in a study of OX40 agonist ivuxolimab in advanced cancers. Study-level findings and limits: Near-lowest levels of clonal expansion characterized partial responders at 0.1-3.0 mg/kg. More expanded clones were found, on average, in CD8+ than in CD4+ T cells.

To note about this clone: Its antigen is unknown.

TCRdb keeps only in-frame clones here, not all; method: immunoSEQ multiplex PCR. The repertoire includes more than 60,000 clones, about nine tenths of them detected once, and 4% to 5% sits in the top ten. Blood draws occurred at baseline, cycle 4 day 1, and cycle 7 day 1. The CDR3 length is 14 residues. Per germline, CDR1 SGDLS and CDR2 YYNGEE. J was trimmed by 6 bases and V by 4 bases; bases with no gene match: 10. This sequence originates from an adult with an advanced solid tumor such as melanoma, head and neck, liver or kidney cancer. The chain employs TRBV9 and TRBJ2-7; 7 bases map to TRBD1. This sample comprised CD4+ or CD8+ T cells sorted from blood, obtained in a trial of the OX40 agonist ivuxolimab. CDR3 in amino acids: CASSPRQGVGEQYF. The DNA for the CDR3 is TGTGCCAGCAGCCCGAGACAGGGTGTGGGCGAGCAGTACTTC.